This T cell receptor (beta chain) was recorded in a study of identical twins. Study-wide points: Without tracking the same donors, conclusions rested on cross-sectional statistical analysis.

Comments on this clonotype: What it binds is not known.

TCRdb fed the 5' RACE reads into MiXCR, producing one record per CDR3 protein. The sample lists around 1.7 million distinct CDR3 sequences; less than 40% were seen once. The CDR3 has 16 amino acids. The V gene end was trimmed by 4 bases and the J gene end by 7 bases; junction bases not matched to a gene: 17. The germline gives CDR1 DFQATT, CDR2 SNEGSKA (reference sequence). The source is a newborn girl in good health. Specimen: cord blood. The genes are TRBV20-1 and TRBJ1-1; TRBD1 matches 8 bases. CDR3 sequence reads: CSAISFLWGQDREAFF. The CDR3 DNA follows: TGCAGTGCTATATCCTTCCTATGGGGACAGGACCGTGAAGCTTTCTTT.